This TCR beta chain stems from a study of post-analysis software for immune sequencing data. For the study at large: As for disease course, relapsing-remitting, secondary progressive and progressive-relapsing multiple sclerosis were all included. Study outcomes and limitations: Patients had higher frequencies than controls of roughly 5 TRBV segments, including TRBV5-6, TRBV5-1 and TRBV20-1. Strong co-clustering by F measure was seen for same-batch samples. Controls had significantly higher normalized Chao1 diversity than multiple sclerosis patients.

This clonotype was seen many times. What it recognizes is unknown. Researchers reported that TCR beta cDNA libraries carried unique molecular identifiers. TCRdb re-derived calls from the PCR reads in MiXCR, one entry per CDR3 protein. The sample lists around 500,000 distinct CDR3 sequences, roughly 34% occurring once. Trimming took 4 bases from V and 5 from J; bases not matched to a gene: 5. CDR1 and CDR2 from the germline V gene are SQVTM and ANQGSEA. The CDR3 spans 13 residues. The chain uses TRBV29-1 and TRBJ2-7; 10 bases line up with TRBD1. The TCR was taken from a girl aged 2-17 years with multiple sclerosis. Specimen: blood. The CDR3 nucleotides read TGCAGCGTTGCGGACAGGGGGAGCAACGAGCAGTACTTC. It yields the protein CSVADRGSNEQYF.